The 15 T cell receptor beta chains given below trace back to one sample, sequenced in a study of cytomegalovirus exposure and HLA in healthy donors. Both 60 Vbeta primers and 13 Jbeta primers went into the PCR. Sequencing was performed with immunoSEQ multiplex PCR; in TCRdb, only in-frame clones are kept and a portion is missing. The table includes approximately 210,000 clones, about four fifths detected once. Sequences were obtained from PBMCs. These receptors came from a man aged 18 to 35 in good health and CMV-seronegative.

The J gene is TRBJ2-1, the V gene TRBV5-1; D is possibly TRBD2 (5 bases). The V and J ends lost 3 bases and 5 bases respectively, with 15 bases between them. CDR3 size: 15 residues. Germline V gene lookup returns CDR1 SGHRS and CDR2 YFSETQ. This CDR3 reads CASSYLAGGNNEQFF. CDR3 sequence (DNA): TGCGCCAGCAGCTACCTAGCAGGCGGTAACAATGAGCAGTTCTTC.

The chain employs TRBV6-6 and TRBJ1-5; no definite D call. The V and J ends lost 2 bases and 7 bases respectively, with 15 bases between them. This CDR3 has 15 residues. CDR1 is MNHNY and CDR2 is SVGAGI in the germline V gene (reference sequence). CDR3 protein: CASSYDNSIKQPQHF. CDR3 nucleotide sequence: TGTGCCAGCAGTTACGATAACAGTATAAAACAGCCCCAGCATTTT.

J is TRBJ2-5 and V is TRBV4-3, with 7 bases lining up with TRBD1. Judging by the DNA end, TRBJ2-7 fits better; the J call may be wrong. The CDR3 has 13 amino acids. The germline V gene has CDR1 LGHNA and CDR2 YSLEER. CDR3 in DNA: TGCGCCAGCAGCCATGGGACAGACTACGAGCAGTACTTC. Amino acids: CASSHGTDYEQYF.

The chain joins TRBV5-6 to TRBJ2-1; D is unresolved. CDR1 SGHDT and CDR2 YYEEEE come from the germline V gene. V shed 1 base and J shed 0 bases, with 8 bases lying between them. The CDR3 loop spans 15 amino acids. CDR3 loop: CASSLRLHSYNEQFF. In nucleotides, the CDR3 is TGTGCCAGCAGCTTGAGACTCCACTCCTACAATGAGCAGTTCTTC.

The genes are TRBV6-6 and TRBJ1-4; D might be TRBD1 (5 bases). V lost 2 bases, J lost 8 bases, and 12 bases lay in between. Per the germline V gene, CDR1 is MNHNY and CDR2 is SVGAGI (reference sequence). The CDR3 totals 14 residues. CDR3 nucleotides: TGTGCCAGCAGTTACAGGGGAAGGGGAGAAAAACTGTTTTTT. Translated, it gives CASSYRGRGEKLFF.

The rearrangement joins TRBV29-1 to TRBJ2-7, with 7 bases lining up with TRBD1. The germline gives CDR1 SQVTM, CDR2 ANQGSEA. With V trimmed by 6 bases and J by 7 bases, 12 bases remained unmatched. The CDR3 is 13 amino acids. Written as DNA, the CDR3 is TGCAGCGTGAAGGGGGCGGTTAGCGTAGAGCAGTACTTC. This codes for CSVKGAVSVEQYF.

The chain recombines TRBV6-6 with TRBJ1-5, with a weak D call TRBD1 (6 bases). CDR1 is MNHNY, CDR2 SVGAGI, per germline (reference sequence). This CDR3 region has 11 residues. V lost 6 bases to trimming and J lost 13 bases, with 13 bases between them. CDR3 DNA sequence: TGTGCCAGCAGCCCAGGGGAGAGACAGCATTTT. This gives the protein CASSPGERQHF.

The chain combines TRBV6-5 with TRBJ1-2; 8 nucleotides match TRBD1. J was trimmed by 4 bases and V by 5 bases; bases with no gene match: 9. Germline assignment: CDR1 MNHEY and CDR2 SVGAGI. There are 15 residues in the CDR3. The CDR3 DNA reads TGTGCCAGCAGTGCCGGGACAGGAGGCGCCTATGGCTACACCTTC. It yields the protein CASSAGTGGAYGYTF.

This clone was found once. V is TRBV5-1 and J is TRBJ2-5, with 10 bases fitting TRBD2. This CDR3 spans 16 amino acids. J gave up 3 bases and V 2 bases, and 7 bases lay outside the gene matches. The germline gives CDR1 SGHRS, CDR2 YFSETQ. The CDR3 loop is CASSLFLSGGEETQYF. The CDR3 DNA reads TGCGCCAGCAGCTTATTTTTGAGCGGGGGGGAAGAGACCCAGTACTTC.

The gene calls are TRBV5-6 and TRBJ1-4, with D unresolved. V dropped 0 bases and J dropped 0 bases, with 15 bases sitting between them. The CDR3 covers 18 residues. The germline CDR1 and CDR2 sequences are SGHDT and YYEEEE. The CDR3 loop reads CASSLGGYGRATNEKLFF. The CDR3 coding sequence is TGTGCCAGCAGCTTGGGCGGTTACGGGCGGGCAACTAATGAAAAACTGTTTTTT.

CDR3 DNA sequence: TGTGCCAGCAGTGAAGGGGTCGGGGGGTACAATGAGCAGTTCTTC. Translating it yields CASSEGVGGYNEQFF. This chain uses TRBV6-1 with TRBJ2-1; the match to TRBD2 covers 7 bases. The germline CDR1 and CDR2 sequences are MNHNS and SASEGT. The V segment lost 1 base and the J segment 4 bases; nucleotides outside the gene matches: 4. The CDR3 loop spans 15 amino acids.

The J gene is TRBJ2-1, the V gene TRBV5-1; TRBD2 might be the D (5 bases). Germline V gives CDR1 SGHRS, CDR2 YFSETQ. The CDR3 runs to 16 residues. Trimming removed 0 bases at V and 4 bases at J, with 14 bases between. The CDR3 spells CASSLDIAGGYNEQFF. CDR3 nucleotide sequence: TGCGCCAGCAGCTTGGATATTGCGGGTGGGTACAATGAGCAGTTCTTC.

The rearrangement joins TRBV20-1 to TRBJ1-2, with D unresolved. Looked up from germline, CDR1 is DFQATT and CDR2 is SNEGSKA (reference sequence). The V gene lost 0 bases and the J gene lost 7 bases, with 6 bases spanning the gap. This CDR3 has 11 amino acids. The CDR3 sequence is CSARDQVGYTF. CDR3 coding DNA: TGCAGTGCTAGAGATCAGGTTGGCTACACCTTC.

V gene TRBV2 combines with J gene TRBJ2-5; 12 bases are a match to TRBD2. J gave up 4 bases and V 6 bases, and 6 bases lay outside the gene matches. Germline values: CDR1 SNHLY, CDR2 FYNNEI. CDR3 length equals 15 residues. The CDR3 nucleotides are TGTGCCAGCAGGAGACTAGCGGGAGTAGGAGAGACCCAGTACTTC. Amino acid sequence: CASRRLAGVGETQYF.

The rearrangement uses TRBV19 and TRBJ2-7; tentatively, D is TRBD2 (5 bases). The germline V gene has CDR1 LNHDA and CDR2 SQIVND (reference sequence). Trimming took off 5 bases at V and 2 bases at J, with 13 bases between the two ends. CDR3 length: 14 residues. The CDR3 coding sequence is TGTGCCAGTAGTCATGGACTCTCTACCTACGAGCAGTACTTC. Translation: CASSHGLSTYEQYF.